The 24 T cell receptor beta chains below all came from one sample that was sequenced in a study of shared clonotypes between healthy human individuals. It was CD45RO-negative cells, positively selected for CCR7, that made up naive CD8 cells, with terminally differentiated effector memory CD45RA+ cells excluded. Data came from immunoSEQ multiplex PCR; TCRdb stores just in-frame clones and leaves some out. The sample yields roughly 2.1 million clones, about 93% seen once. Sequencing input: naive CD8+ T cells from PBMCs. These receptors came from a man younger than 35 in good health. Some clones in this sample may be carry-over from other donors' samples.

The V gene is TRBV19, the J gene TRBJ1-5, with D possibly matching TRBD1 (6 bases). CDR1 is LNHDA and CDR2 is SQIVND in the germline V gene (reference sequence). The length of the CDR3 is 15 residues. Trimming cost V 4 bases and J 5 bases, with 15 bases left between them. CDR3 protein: CASSKGRGLDQPQHF. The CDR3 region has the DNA TGTGCCAGTAGTAAAGGCAGGGGACTTGATCAGCCCCAGCATTTT.

In DNA form, the CDR3 reads TGTGCCAGCAGGCTACTAGCGGGAGGGTCCAGCGAGCAGTACTTC. Its protein product is CASRLLAGGSSEQYF. The chain joins TRBV6-1 to TRBJ2-7, with TRBD2 matching 13 bases. The CDR3 extends over 15 amino acids. V was clipped by 6 bases and J by 6 bases; unmatched bases: 8. Germline values: CDR1 MNHNS, CDR2 SASEGT.

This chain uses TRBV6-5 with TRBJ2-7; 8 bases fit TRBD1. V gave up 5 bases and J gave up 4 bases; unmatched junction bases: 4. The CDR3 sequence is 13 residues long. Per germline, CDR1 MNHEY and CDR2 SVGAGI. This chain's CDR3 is CASSGTGNYEQYF. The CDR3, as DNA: TGTGCCAGCAGTGGGACAGGCAATTACGAGCAGTACTTC.

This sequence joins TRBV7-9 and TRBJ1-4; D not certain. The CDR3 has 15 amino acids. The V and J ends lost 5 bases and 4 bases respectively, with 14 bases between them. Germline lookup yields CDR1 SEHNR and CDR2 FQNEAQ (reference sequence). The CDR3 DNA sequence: TGTGCCAGCAGCCTTCGAGGGCAGATTAATGAAAAACTGTTTTTT. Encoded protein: CASSLRGQINEKLFF.

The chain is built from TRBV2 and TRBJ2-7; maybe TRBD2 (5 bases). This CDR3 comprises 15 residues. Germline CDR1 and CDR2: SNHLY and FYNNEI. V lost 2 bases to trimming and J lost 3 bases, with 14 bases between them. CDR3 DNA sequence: TGTGCCAGCAGTGAAAGAGGGAGCTGGGACTACGAGCAGTACTTC. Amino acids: CASSERGSWDYEQYF.

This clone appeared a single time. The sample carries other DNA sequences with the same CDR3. In DNA, the CDR3 is TGTGCCAGTAGTTCGACGGCCTACAATGAGCAGTTCTTC. It specifies CASSSTAYNEQFF. The V call is TRBV19, the J call TRBJ2-1; D remains unclear. The CDR3 contains 13 residues. The germline CDR1 and CDR2 sequences are LNHDA and SQIVND (reference sequence). Trimming stripped 5 bases from V and 2 bases from J, with 7 bases between. Drawing the rest from reference TRBV19 and TRBJ2-1, the complete variable domain is DGGITQSPKYLFRKEGQNVTLSCEQNLNHDAMYWYRQDPGQGLRLIYYSQIVNDFQKGDIAEGYSVSREKKESFPLTVTSAQKNPTAFYLCASSSTAYNEQFFGPGTRLTVL.

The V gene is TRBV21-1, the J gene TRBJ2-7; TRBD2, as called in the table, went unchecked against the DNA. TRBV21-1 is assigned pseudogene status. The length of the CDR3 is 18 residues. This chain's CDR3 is CASSPAVESGTDSYEQYF. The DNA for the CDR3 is TGTGCCAGCAGCCCGGCGGTGGAATCCGGGACTGACTCCTACGAGCAGTACTTC.

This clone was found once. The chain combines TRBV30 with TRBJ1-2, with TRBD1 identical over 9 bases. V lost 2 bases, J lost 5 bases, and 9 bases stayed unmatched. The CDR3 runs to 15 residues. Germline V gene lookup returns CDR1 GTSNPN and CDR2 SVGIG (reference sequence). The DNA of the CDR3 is TGTGCCTGGAGTCACACGACAGGGGGGGCATATGGCTACACCTTC. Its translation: CAWSHTTGGAYGYTF.

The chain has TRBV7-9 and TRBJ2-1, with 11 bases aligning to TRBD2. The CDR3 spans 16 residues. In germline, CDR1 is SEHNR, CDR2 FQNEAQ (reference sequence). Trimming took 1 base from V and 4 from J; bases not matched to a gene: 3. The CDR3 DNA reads TGTGCCAGCAGCTTAGGGGGGACTAGCGGATACAATGAGCAGTTCTTC. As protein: CASSLGGTSGYNEQFF.

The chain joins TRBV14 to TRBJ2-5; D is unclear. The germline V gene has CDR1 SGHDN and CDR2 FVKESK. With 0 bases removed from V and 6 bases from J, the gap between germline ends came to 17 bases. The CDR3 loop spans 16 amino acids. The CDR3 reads CASSQDKDGGSKTQYF. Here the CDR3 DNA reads TGTGCCAGCAGCCAAGATAAGGACGGTGGGTCGAAGACCCAGTACTTC.

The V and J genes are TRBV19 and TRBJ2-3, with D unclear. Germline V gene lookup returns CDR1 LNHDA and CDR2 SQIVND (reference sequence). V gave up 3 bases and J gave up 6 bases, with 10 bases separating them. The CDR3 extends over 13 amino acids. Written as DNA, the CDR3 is TGTGCCAGTAGTATGATTATTTACGATACGCAGTATTTT. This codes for CASSMIIYDTQYF.

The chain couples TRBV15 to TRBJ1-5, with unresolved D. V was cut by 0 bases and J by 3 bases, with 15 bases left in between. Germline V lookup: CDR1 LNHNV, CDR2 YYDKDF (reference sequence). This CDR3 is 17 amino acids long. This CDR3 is CATSRDLTPALNQPQHF. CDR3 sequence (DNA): TGTGCCACCAGCAGAGATCTGACGCCCGCCCTCAATCAGCCCCAGCATTTT.

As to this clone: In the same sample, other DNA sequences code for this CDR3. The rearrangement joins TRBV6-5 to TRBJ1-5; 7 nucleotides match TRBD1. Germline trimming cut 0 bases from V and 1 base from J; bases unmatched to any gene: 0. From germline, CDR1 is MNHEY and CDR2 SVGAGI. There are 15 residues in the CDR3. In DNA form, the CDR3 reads TGTGCCAGCAGTTACTCGACAGGGAGCAATCAGCCCCAGCATTTT. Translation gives CASSYSTGSNQPQHF.

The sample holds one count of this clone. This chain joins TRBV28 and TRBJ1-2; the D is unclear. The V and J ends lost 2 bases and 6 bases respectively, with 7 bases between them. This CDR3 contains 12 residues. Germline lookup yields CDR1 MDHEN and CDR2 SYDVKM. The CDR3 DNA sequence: TGTGCCAGCAGTTTACCACTAAATGGCTACACCTTC. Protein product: CASSLPLNGYTF.

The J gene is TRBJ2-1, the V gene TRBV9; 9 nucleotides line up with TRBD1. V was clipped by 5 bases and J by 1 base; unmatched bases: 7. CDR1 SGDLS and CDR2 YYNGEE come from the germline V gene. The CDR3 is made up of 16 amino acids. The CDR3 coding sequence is TGTGCCAGCAGTGGAGGGACAGGGAGATCCTACAATGAGCAGTTCTTC. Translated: CASSGGTGRSYNEQFF.

CDR3 protein: CASRGTEDTEAFF. DNA of the CDR3: TGCGCCAGCAGGGGGACCGAGGACACTGAAGCTTTCTTT. The rearrangement links TRBV5-1 to TRBJ1-1; D possibly corresponds to TRBD1 (5 bases). Germline CDR1 reads SGHRS; CDR2 reads YFSETQ. The CDR3 is 13 amino acids. Trimming took 5 bases from V and 3 from J, leaving 11 bases between them.

This CDR3 is CASSLPNIAWGNTEAFF. The CDR3 bases are TGTGCCAGCAGCTTGCCGAACATTGCCTGGGGTAACACTGAAGCTTTCTTT. The chain joins TRBV5-4 to TRBJ1-1; D not resolved. Trimming removed 1 base from V and 2 bases from J, with 18 bases in between. This CDR3 spans 17 amino acids. Germline V gene data show CDR1 as SGHNT and CDR2 as YYREEE (reference sequence). The entire variable domain, with the rest obtained from reference TRBV5-4 and TRBJ1-1, is as follows: ETGVTQSPTHLIKTRGQQVTLRCSSQSGHNTVSWYQQALGQGPQFIFQYYREEENGRGNFPPRFSGLQFPNYSSELNVNALELDDSALYLCASSLPNIAWGNTEAFFGQGTRLTVV.

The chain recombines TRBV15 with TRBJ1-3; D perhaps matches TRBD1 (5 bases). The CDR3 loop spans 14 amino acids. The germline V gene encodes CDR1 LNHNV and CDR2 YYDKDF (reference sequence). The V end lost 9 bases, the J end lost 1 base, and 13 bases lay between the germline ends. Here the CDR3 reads CATAKRGSGNTIYF. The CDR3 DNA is TGTGCCACAGCCAAGCGGGGGTCTGGAAACACCATATATTTT.

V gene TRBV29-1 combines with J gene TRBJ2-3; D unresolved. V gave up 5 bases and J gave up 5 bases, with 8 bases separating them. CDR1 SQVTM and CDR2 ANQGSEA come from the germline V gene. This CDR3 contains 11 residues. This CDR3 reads CSVSPLDTQYF. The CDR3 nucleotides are TGCAGCGTTTCTCCCCTAGATACGCAGTATTTT.

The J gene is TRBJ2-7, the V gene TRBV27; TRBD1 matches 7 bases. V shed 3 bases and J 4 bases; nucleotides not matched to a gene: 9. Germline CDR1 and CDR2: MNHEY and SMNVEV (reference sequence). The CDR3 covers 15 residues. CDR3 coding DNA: TGTGCCAGCAGTTTGTTGGGACAGTTGGGGTACGAGCAGTACTTC. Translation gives CASSLLGQLGYEQYF.

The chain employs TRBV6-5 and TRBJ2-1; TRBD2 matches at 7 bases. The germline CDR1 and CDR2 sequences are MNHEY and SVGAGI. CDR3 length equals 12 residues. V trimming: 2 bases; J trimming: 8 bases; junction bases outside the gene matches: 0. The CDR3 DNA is TGTGCCAGCAGTTACGGGGGGGATGAGCAGTTCTTC. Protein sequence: CASSYGGDEQFF.

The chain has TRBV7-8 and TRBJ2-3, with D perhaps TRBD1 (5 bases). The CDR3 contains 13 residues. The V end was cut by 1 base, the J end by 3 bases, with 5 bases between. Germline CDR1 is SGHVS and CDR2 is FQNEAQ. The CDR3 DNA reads TGTGCCAGCAGCTTAGAGGGGACAGATACGCAGTATTTT. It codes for CASSLEGTDTQYF.

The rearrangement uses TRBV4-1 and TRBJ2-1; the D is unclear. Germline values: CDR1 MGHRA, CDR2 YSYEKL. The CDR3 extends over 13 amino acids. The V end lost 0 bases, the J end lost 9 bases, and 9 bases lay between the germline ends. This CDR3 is CASSQDLRSEQFF. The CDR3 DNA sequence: TGCGCCAGCAGCCAAGATTTGAGAAGTGAGCAGTTCTTC.

The CDR3 DNA follows: TGTGCCAGCAGGGGGCCCGACGAGGAGCTGTTTTTT. As protein: CASRGPDEELFF. V and J are TRBV2 and TRBJ2-2; D may be TRBD1 (5 bases). Germline V lookup: CDR1 SNHLY, CDR2 FYNNEI. V was shortened by 6 bases and J by 10 bases, with 12 bases between the two germline ends. The CDR3 contains 12 residues.